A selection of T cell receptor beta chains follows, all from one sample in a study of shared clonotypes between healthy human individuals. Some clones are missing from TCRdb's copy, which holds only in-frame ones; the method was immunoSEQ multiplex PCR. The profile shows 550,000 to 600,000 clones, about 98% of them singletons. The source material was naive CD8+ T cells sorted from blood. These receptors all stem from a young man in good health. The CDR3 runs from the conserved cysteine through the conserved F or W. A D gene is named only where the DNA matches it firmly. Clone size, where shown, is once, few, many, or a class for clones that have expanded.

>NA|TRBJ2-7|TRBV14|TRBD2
CASSQASGTFYEQYF
TGTGCCAGCAGCCAGGCTAGCGGGACCTTCTACGAGCAGTACTTC
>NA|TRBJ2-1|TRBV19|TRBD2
CASRNSLAGGLGSYNEQFF
TGTGCCAGTAGGAACTCTCTAGCGGGAGGTCTAGGGTCCTACAATGAGCAGTTCTTC
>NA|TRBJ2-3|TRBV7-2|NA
CASSHRQGGNTDTQYF
TGTGCCAGCAGCCACAGGCAGGGAGGCAACACAGATACGCAGTATTTT
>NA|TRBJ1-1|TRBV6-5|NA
CASSIGENTEAFF
TGTGCCAGCAGTATCGGAGAGAACACTGAAGCTTTCTTT
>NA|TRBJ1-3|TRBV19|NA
CASSPGPNSGNTIYF
TGTGCCAGTAGCCCGGGACCGAACTCTGGAAACACCATATATTTT
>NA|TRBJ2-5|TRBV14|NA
CASSQVMGLWETQYF
TGTGCCAGCAGCCAAGTAATGGGACTTTGGGAGACCCAGTACTTC
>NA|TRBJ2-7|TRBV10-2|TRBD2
CASNLLADITYEQYF
TGCGCCAGCAACCTACTAGCGGACATAACCTACGAGCAGTACTTC
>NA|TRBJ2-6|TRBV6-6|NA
CASSYRGPSGANVLTF
TGTGCCAGCAGTTACCGGGGACCCTCTGGGGCCAACGTCCTGACTTTC
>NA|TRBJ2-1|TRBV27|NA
CASSLGGDNEQFF
TGTGCCAGCAGTTTAGGAGGTGACAATGAGCAGTTCTTC
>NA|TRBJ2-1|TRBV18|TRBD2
CASSLTGTSGIGTYNEQFF
TGTGCCAGCTCACTAACCGGGACTAGCGGGATTGGGACCTACAATGAGCAGTTCTTC
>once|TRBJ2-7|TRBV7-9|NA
CASRPGIGSYEQYF
TGTGCCAGCAGGCCCGGGATTGGCTCCTACGAGCAGTACTTC
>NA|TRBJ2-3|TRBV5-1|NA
CASSLAGTLVDTQYF
TGCGCCAGCAGCTTGGCCGGGACCCTCGTAGATACGCAGTATTTT
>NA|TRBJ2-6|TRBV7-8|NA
CASSLIFGDSGANVLTF
TGTGCCAGCAGCTTAATCTTTGGGGACTCTGGGGCCAACGTCCTGACTTTC
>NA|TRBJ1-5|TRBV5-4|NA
CASSLGRNQPQHF
TGTGCCAGCAGCTTGGGCAGGAATCAGCCCCAGCATTTT
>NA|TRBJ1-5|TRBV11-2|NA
CASSLGAVSNQPQHF
TGTGCCAGCAGCTTAGGCGCGGTTAGCAATCAGCCCCAGCATTTT
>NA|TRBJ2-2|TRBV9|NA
CASSVEGQGHTGELFF
TGTGCCAGCAGCGTAGAGGGGCAGGGGCACACCGGGGAGCTGTTTTTT
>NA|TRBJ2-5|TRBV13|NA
CASSLEGRQEGTQYF
TGTGCCAGCAGCTTAGAAGGGAGGCAAGAGGGAACCCAGTACTTC
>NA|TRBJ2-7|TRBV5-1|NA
CASSLSGGTYEQYF
TGCGCCAGCAGCCTGTCCGGGGGCACCTACGAGCAGTACTTC
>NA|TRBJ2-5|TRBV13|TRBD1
CASSRGQGGQETQYF
TGTGCCAGCAGCCGTGGACAGGGTGGGCAAGAGACCCAGTACTTC
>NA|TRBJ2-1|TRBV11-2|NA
CASSLAFKGPPSSYNEQFF
TGTGCCAGCAGCTTAGCTTTCAAGGGTCCCCCGAGCTCCTACAATGAGCAGTTCTTC
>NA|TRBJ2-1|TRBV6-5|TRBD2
CASSLGLARTNNEQFF
TGTGCCAGCAGTTTGGGACTAGCTCGAACAAACAATGAGCAGTTCTTC
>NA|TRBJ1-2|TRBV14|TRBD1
CASSFLPGQGFYGYTF
TGTGCCAGCAGCTTTTTGCCGGGACAGGGTTTCTATGGCTACACCTTC
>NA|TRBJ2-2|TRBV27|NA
CASSLRKTQQNTGELFF
TGTGCCAGCAGTTTAAGGAAGACCCAGCAGAACACCGGGGAGCTGTTTTTT
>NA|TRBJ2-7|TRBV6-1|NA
CASSEYGGSGAYEQYF
TGTGCCAGCAGTGAATACGGGGGCTCGGGTGCATACGAGCAGTACTTC
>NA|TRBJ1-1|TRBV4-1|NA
CASSQTALNTEAFF
TGCGCCAGCAGCCAGACAGCCCTGAACACTGAAGCTTTCTTT
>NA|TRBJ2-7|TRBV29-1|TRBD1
CSVEGTGISYEQYF
TGCAGCGTTGAAGGGACAGGGATCTCCTACGAGCAGTACTTC
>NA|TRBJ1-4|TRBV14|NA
CASSELSSSNEKLFF
TGTGCCAGCAGCGAGCTTAGTAGCAGCAATGAAAAACTGTTTTTT
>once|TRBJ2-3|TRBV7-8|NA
CASASRRLDTQYF
TGTGCCAGCGCATCTAGGCGTCTAGATACGCAGTATTTT
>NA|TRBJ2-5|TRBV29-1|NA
CSVERQGLSGETQYF
TGCAGCGTTGAAAGGCAGGGCTTGAGTGGAGAGACCCAGTACTTC
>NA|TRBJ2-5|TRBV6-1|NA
CASSENSGWRTQYF
TGTGCCAGCAGTGAGAATAGCGGATGGAGGACCCAGTACTTC
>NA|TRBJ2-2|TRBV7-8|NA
CASSLLLGEGHRELFF
TGTGCCAGCAGCTTATTGTTGGGGGAAGGGCACCGGGAGCTGTTTTTT
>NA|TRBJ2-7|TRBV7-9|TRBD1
CASFNGDRGYEQYF
TGTGCCAGCTTCAACGGGGACAGGGGTTACGAGCAGTACTTC
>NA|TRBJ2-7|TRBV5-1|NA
CASSLGGFNEQYF
TGCGCCAGCAGCTTGGGAGGTTTCAACGAGCAGTACTTC
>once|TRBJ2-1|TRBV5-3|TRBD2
CARSLRREGPRDNEQFF
TGTGCCAGAAGCCTGCGGCGGGAGGGCCCCCGCGACAATGAGCAGTTCTTC
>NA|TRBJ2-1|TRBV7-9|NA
CASSPPPGFAPYNEQFF
TGTGCCAGCAGCCCTCCACCGGGATTCGCGCCGTACAATGAGCAGTTCTTC
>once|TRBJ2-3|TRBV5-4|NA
CASSLRRSADTQYF
TGTGCCAGCAGCTTAAGACGATCAGCGGATACGCAGTATTTT
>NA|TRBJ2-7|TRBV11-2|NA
CASSLEVNYEQYF
TGTGCCAGCAGCTTAGAGGTCAATTACGAGCAGTACTTC
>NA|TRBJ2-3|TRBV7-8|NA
CASSLAVDTQYF
TGTGCCAGCAGCTTAGCGGTAGATACGCAGTATTTT
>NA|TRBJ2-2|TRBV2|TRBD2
CASSVPGTSGPANTGELFF
TGTGCCAGCAGTGTCCCCGGGACTAGCGGACCCGCGAACACCGGGGAGCTGTTTTTT